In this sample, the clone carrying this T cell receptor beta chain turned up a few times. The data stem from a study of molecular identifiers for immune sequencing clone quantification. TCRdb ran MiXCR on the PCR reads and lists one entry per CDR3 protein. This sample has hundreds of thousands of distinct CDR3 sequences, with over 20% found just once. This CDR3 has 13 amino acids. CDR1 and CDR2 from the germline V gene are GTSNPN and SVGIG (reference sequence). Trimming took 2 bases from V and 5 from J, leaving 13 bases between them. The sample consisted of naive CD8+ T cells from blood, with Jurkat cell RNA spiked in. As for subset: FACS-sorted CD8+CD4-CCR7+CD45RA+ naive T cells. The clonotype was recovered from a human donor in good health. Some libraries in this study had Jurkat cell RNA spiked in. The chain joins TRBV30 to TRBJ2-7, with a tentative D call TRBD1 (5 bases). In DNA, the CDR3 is TGTGCCTGGAGTCCAGGGTTGTTCAACGAGCAGTACTTC. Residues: CAWSPGLFNEQYF.